This is a list of T cell receptor beta chains from one sample in a study of blood T cells in healthy people across ages. TCRdb re-derived calls from the 5' RACE reads in MiXCR, one entry per CDR3 protein. Of around 970,000 distinct CDR3 sequences in the sample, about 51% were seen once. Sequencing used blood. These receptors all stem from an older woman in good health. The CDR3 runs from the conserved cysteine through the conserved F or W. Each record gives: V gene, J gene, CDR3 length, CDR3 protein.

TRBV12-3/TRBV12-4	TRBJ2-3	18	CASSPGLAANPHLDTQYF
TRBV2	TRBJ2-5	16	CASMRQGFSHQETQYF
TRBV4-2	.	16	CASSQDLLAVYDEQYF
TRBV28	TRBJ2-5	16	CASRTAWGILAETQYF
TRBV20-1	TRBJ2-7	13	CSARRKRRYEQYF
TRBV29-1	TRBJ2-1	15	CSVSSGSGVGDEQFF
TRBV15	TRBJ2-7	16	CATSRDRTGVSYEQYF
TRBV20-1	TRBJ2-7	15	CSATERSGAITEQYF
TRBV5-1	TRBJ2-7	13	CASGDPSSYEQYF
TRBV5-6	TRBJ2-1	11	CASFQGAEQFF
TRBV28	TRBJ2-4	18	CASSLGTSGKLAKNIQYF
TRBV20-1	TRBJ2-6	11	CRGSGANVLTF
TRBV27	TRBJ2-5	13	CASSQKYQETQYF
TRBV10-3	TRBJ2-7	12	CAISSTSGRVYF
TRBV12-3/TRBV12-4	TRBJ2-3	15	CASNEYGSGGAAQYF
TRBV28	TRBJ2-4	11	CASRGGAIQYF
TRBV7-2	TRBJ1-5	16	CASSLVGTTGNQPQHF
TRBV4-3	TRBJ2-1	11	CASRTDNEQFF
TRBV5-1	.	19	CASSLPMGREERNPYEQYF
TRBV29-1	TRBJ2-1	11	CSAEHFNEQFF
TRBV28	TRBJ2-7	12	CASRTGEGEQYF
TRBV20-1	TRBJ1-2	16	CSAPPSAGGVGYGYTF
TRBV4-2	TRBJ2-7	15	CASSQELAEGYEQYF
TRBV25-1	TRBJ2-6	18	CASSEVGGRATGANVLTF
TRBV3-1	.	12	CASSQVEYEQYF
TRBV7-2	TRBJ1-2	14	CASSRTGLIYGYTF
TRBV20-1	TRBJ2-1	17	CSASTRRSGDPYNEQFF
TRBV20-1	TRBJ2-1	12	CSASGHSNEQFF
TRBV18	TRBJ2-7	15	CASSPSSGYPNEQYF
TRBV11-2	TRBJ2-1	16	CASSQIAGYSYNEQFF
TRBV24-1	TRBJ2-5	15	CATSDTRLRQETQYF
TRBV12-3/TRBV12-4	TRBJ2-3	14	CASSFRVNADTQYF
TRBV7-8	TRBJ2-5	14	CASSLGGEMGTQYF
TRBV6-2/TRBV6-3	TRBJ1-2	12	CATNPGASGYTF
TRBV15	TRBJ2-4	21	CATSRDQGKPTGGKDKNIQYF
TRBV12-3/TRBV12-4	TRBJ2-5	15	CASSFGTGVYNEQYF
TRBV7-9	TRBJ2-3	16	CASSLPPGGSTDTQYF
TRBV28	TRBJ2-6	12	CASASGANVLTF
TRBV7-2	TRBJ1-2	14	CASSPNSGRYGYTF
TRBV2	TRBJ2-7	13	CASSGPVTYEQYF
TRBV20-1	TRBJ2-4	14	CSAAPGQGQDKQYF
TRBV2	TRBJ2-7	15	CASKHPELRSNEQYF
TRBV28	TRBJ1-4	17	CASSLRTGLGTNEKLFF
TRBV14	TRBJ2-7	14	CASSTRTSRYEQYF
TRBV5-1	TRBJ2-3	15	CASSPDRAVVDTQYF
TRBV2	TRBJ2-7	13	CASRRSGYYEQYF
TRBV28	TRBJ2-3	13	CASSQGSPDTQYF
TRBV10-1	TRBJ1-2	14	CASSVGRGGYGYTF
TRBV24-1	TRBJ2-7	13	CATSDPPGYTQYF
TRBV28	TRBJ2-7	15	CASSRTGTRACEQYF
TRBV20-1	.	15	CSARVGQRLTYEQYF
TRBV15	TRBJ2-1	19	CATSRLTSGRALSVNEQFF
TRBV29-1	TRBJ2-7	15	CSVEGRTLWAPEQYF